A selection of T cell receptor beta chains follows, all from one sample in a study of T cell responses to AZD1222 COVID-19 vaccine. This table comes from immunoSEQ multiplex PCR, and its TCRdb copy is limited to in-frame clones, with some not included. The table records tens of thousands of clones, about 83% of them present only once. The source was peripheral blood, collected on day 0 of AZD1222 vaccination. The source is an adult in good health. Both conserved end residues are part of each CDR3. A D gene is named only where the DNA matches it firmly. Clone size is not always given. Where it is, it says once, few, many or a class for expanded clones.

j_gene | d_gene | v_gene | abundance | len | CDR3nt | CDR3aa
TRBJ2-5 | NA | TRBV5-1 | NA | 15 | TGCGCCAGCAGCTTAATCCCGGCAAATGGGGAGACCCAGTACTTC | CASSLIPANGETQYF
TRBJ1-6 | NA | TRBV6-5 | NA | 14 | TGTGCCAGCAGTTACTCTCAATGGGGTTCACCCCTCCACTTT | CASSYSQWGSPLHF
TRBJ1-6 | NA | TRBV6-1 | NA | 17 | TGTGCCAGCAGTGAAGCAATAGGGACCGCTTCGGGTTCACCCCTCCACTTT | CASSEAIGTASGSPLHF
TRBJ2-7 | NA | TRBV6-5 | NA | 15 | TGTGCCAGCAGTTACCGAGATCAAGGCTCCTACGAGCAGTACTTC | CASSYRDQGSYEQYF
TRBJ2-7 | TRBD1 | TRBV28 | NA | 16 | TGTGCCAGCAGTTTCCAATACCGGGACAGGGGGCTCGAGCAGTACTTC | CASSFQYRDRGLEQYF
TRBJ1-2 | NA | TRBV6-1 | NA | 12 | TGTGCCAGCAGTGAGACGGGCTATGGCTACACCTTC | CASSETGYGYTF
TRBJ2-3 | NA | TRBV4-3 | few | 15 | TGCGCCAGCAGCCAAGATGGGGGGAACACAGATACGCAGTATTTT | CASSQDGGNTDTQYF
TRBJ1-6 | NA | TRBV19 | NA | 15 | TGTGCCAGTACCGAGGGGGGTACCTATAATTCACCCCTCCACTTT | CASTEGGTYNSPLHF
TRBJ2-7 | TRBD1 | TRBV5-1 | once | 14 | TGCGCCAGCAGCTCTAACAGGGGCCCCTACGAGCAGTACTTC | CASSSNRGPYEQYF
TRBJ2-3 | TRBD2 | TRBV29-1 | NA | 14 | TGCAGCGTTGAGCCTAGCGGGAGCCCAGATACGCAGTATTTT | CSVEPSGSPDTQYF
TRBJ1-1 | NA | TRBV27 | many | 11 | TGTGCCAGCAGTTTCGGCACTGAAGCTTTCTTT | CASSFGTEAFF
TRBJ1-2 | NA | TRBV7-3 | NA | 11 | TGTGCCCCCACGGCCCCGGGTGGCTACACCTTC | CAPTAPGGYTF
TRBJ2-1 | TRBD2 | TRBV5-3 | NA | 13 | TGTGCCAGAAGCGGCGGACTAGCGGGGAAGCAGTTCTTC | CARSGGLAGKQFF
TRBJ1-3 | NA | TRBV5-4 | NA | 13 | TGTGCCAGCAGCCTTGGTGGTGGGAACACCATATATTTT | CASSLGGGNTIYF
TRBJ1-5 | NA | TRBV28 | NA | 15 | TGTGCCAGCAGTCCACCGGGGCCGTCCAATCAGCCCCAGCATTTT | CASSPPGPSNQPQHF
TRBJ1-1 | NA | TRBV18 | NA | 13 | TGTGCCAGCTCACCGGCCCAAAACACTGAAGCTTTCTTT | CASSPAQNTEAFF
TRBJ2-6 | NA | TRBV6-5 | NA | 13 | TGTGCCAGCAGTTTTTCTGGGGCCAACGTCCTGACTTTC | CASSFSGANVLTF
TRBJ2-3 | TRBD1 | TRBV4-1 | NA | 15 | TGCGCCAGCAGCCCACCCAGGGGGTTTACAGATACGCAGTATTTT | CASSPPRGFTDTQYF
TRBJ2-5 | NA | TRBV28 | few | 16 | TGTGCCAGCAGTTTCCCCGGGGCGGGCCCTCAAGAGACCCAGTACTTC | CASSFPGAGPQETQYF
TRBJ1-2 | NA | TRBV11-2 | NA | 18 | TGTGCCAGCAGCTTAGCCCAGGTGGAAGGGGCATTCGACTATGGCTACACCTTC | CASSLAQVEGAFDYGYTF
TRBJ1-1 | NA | TRBV7-2 | NA | 15 | TGTGCCAGCAGCTTACTTGGGATGGGGAACACTGAAGCTTTCTTT | CASSLLGMGNTEAFF
TRBJ1-6 | NA | TRBV28 | NA | 13 | TGTGCCAGCAGTTCCCAGTTAGATTCACCCCTCCACTTT | CASSSQLDSPLHF
TRBJ2-1 | TRBD2 | TRBV11-2 | NA | 15 | TGTGCCAGCAGCTTAGATTGGGCGGGAGTAGATGAGCAGTTCTTC | CASSLDWAGVDEQFF
TRBJ1-1 | NA | TRBV2 | NA | 14 | TGTGCCAGCAGTGAACGACATTTAAACACTGAAGCTTTCTTT | CASSERHLNTEAFF
TRBJ2-1 | NA | TRBV2 | NA | 12 | TGTGCCAGCAGTGAAGTTGCAGGGCGGCGGTTCTTC | CASSEVAGRRFF
TRBJ1-1 | NA | TRBV7-9 | NA | 14 | TGTGCCAGCAGCTCGGGGACGGGGAACACTGAAGCTTTCTTT | CASSSGTGNTEAFF
TRBJ2-3 | NA | TRBV5-1 | NA | 14 | TGCGCCAGCAGCGTGGGGCAGGTCACAGATACGCAGTATTTT | CASSVGQVTDTQYF
TRBJ2-7 | TRBD1 | TRBV3-1/TRBV3-2 | NA | 15 | TGTGCCAGCAGCCCCACCGGGACAGACACCTACGAGCAGTACTTC | CASSPTGTDTYEQYF
TRBJ2-7 | NA | TRBV30 | NA | 13 | TGTGCCTGGAGTGAACAGGTGGGCTACGAGCAGTACTTC | CAWSEQVGYEQYF
TRBJ2-1 | NA | TRBV6-1 | NA | 15 | TGTGCCAGCAGTGAACCCGGGCAGTCCTACAATGAGCAGTTCTTC | CASSEPGQSYNEQFF
TRBJ2-5 | NA | TRBV19 | NA | 15 | TGTGCCAGTAGTCCCGCTCAGGGCATTGGGGAGACCCAGTACTTC | CASSPAQGIGETQYF
TRBJ2-7 | TRBD1 | TRBV6-2/TRBV6-3 | few | 16 | TGTGCCAGCAGTTCCCCGTGGGACAGGACCCCCAACGAGCAGTACTTC | CASSSPWDRTPNEQYF
TRBJ1-4 | TRBD1 | TRBV2 | few | 14 | TGTGCCAGCAGTGGGGTCGGACAGGGGGAAAAACTGTTTTTT | CASSGVGQGEKLFF
TRBJ1-4 | NA | TRBV19 | NA | 15 | TGTGCCAGTAGTATAGTAGGCGCAACTAATGAAAAACTGTTTTTT | CASSIVGATNEKLFF
TRBJ2-5 | NA | TRBV10-1 | NA | 13 | TGCGCCAGCAGTGAGTTACTCTCCCAGACCCAGTACTTC | CASSELLSQTQYF
TRBJ1-3 | NA | TRBV14 | NA | 17 | TGTGCCAGCAGCTCCTGGCCAGGGGCCCGCTCTGGAAACACCATATATTTT | CASSSWPGARSGNTIYF
TRBJ2-1 | NA | TRBV19 | NA | 15 | TGTGCCAGTAGTATAGATTTTTACGGCTCCATGACGCAGTTCTTC | CASSIDFYGSMTQFF
TRBJ2-7 | TRBD1 | TRBV6-2/TRBV6-3 | NA | 17 | TGTGCCAGCAGTTACCAACTAAACAGGGGCTACACCTACGAGCAGTACTTC | CASSYQLNRGYTYEQYF
TRBJ2-7 | TRBD1 | TRBV5-6 | few | 16 | TGTGCCAGCAGCTTGGTGGGGACAGGGGCCCTCTACGAGCAGTACTTC | CASSLVGTGALYEQYF
TRBJ1-2 | TRBD1 | TRBV4-1 | few | 16 | TGCGCCAGCAGCCAAATCGACAGGGGAACTAACTATGGCTACACCTTC | CASSQIDRGTNYGYTF
TRBJ1-1 | NA | TRBV6-5 | NA | 15 | TGTGCCAGCAGTTACGGAGGACGGACGAACACTGAAGCTTTCTTT | CASSYGGRTNTEAFF
TRBJ2-5 | TRBD2 | TRBV5-5 | NA | 15 | TGTGCCAGCAGCGGACTAGCGGGAGCGGGGGAGACCCAGTACTTC | CASSGLAGAGETQYF
TRBJ1-1 | TRBD1 | TRBV19 | NA | 14 | TGTGCCAGTAGTCAGGGACAGGGTTCCACTGAAGCTTTCTTT | CASSQGQGSTEAFF
TRBJ2-2 | TRBD2 | TRBV30 | NA | 19 | TGTGCCTGGAGTAGACCGGGACTAGCGGGACGCGGGGGCACCGGGGAGCTGTTTTTT | CAWSRPGLAGRGGTGELFF
TRBJ2-7 | NA | TRBV13 | NA | 13 | TGTGCCAGCAGCGACGGCGACGCCTACGAGCAGTACTTC | CASSDGDAYEQYF
TRBJ2-5 | TRBD2 | TRBV5-1 | NA | 16 | TGCGCCAGCAGCCCGGGGGGGGCGGGCATAGAAGAGACCCAGTACTTC | CASSPGGAGIEETQYF
TRBJ2-7 | NA | TRBV28 | NA | 13 | TGTGCCAGCAGTACCCCCGCGTCGGGCGAGCAGTACTTC | CASSTPASGEQYF
TRBJ2-1 | NA | TRBV11-3 | NA | 13 | TGTGCCAGCAGCCGGATGAGGGACAATGAGCAGTTCTTC | CASSRMRDNEQFF
TRBJ2-1 | TRBD2 | TRBV28 | NA | 13 | TGTGCCACCCTAGCGGGAGTCGACAATGAGCAGTTCTTC | CATLAGVDNEQFF
TRBJ2-3 | NA | TRBV7-2 | NA | 18 | TGTGCCAGCAGCACCCCAGGCCGGGACTTTTTATTTGCTGATACGCAGTATTTT | CASSTPGRDFLFADTQYF
TRBJ2-3 | NA | TRBV27 | NA | 18 | TGTGCCAGCAGTTTCCCCTGGGCTAGCCTCTACGGCACAGATACGCAGTATTTT | CASSFPWASLYGTDTQYF
TRBJ2-1 | NA | TRBV2 | NA | 12 | TGTGCCAGCAGTGTAGGTGACAGAGGACGGTTCTTC | CASSVGDRGRFF
TRBJ2-7 | TRBD1 | TRBV7-6 | NA | 16 | TGTGCCAGCAGCCAAATCCCGGGACAGACTCCCTACGAGCAGTACTTC | CASSQIPGQTPYEQYF
TRBJ2-5 | TRBD2 | TRBV7-2 | NA | 17 | TGTGCCAGCAGCTTACGGGGACTAGCGGGGGGGTCTGAGACCCAGTACTTC | CASSLRGLAGGSETQYF
TRBJ1-6 | TRBD1 | TRBV7-8 | NA | 20 | TGTGCCAGCAGCCCTAGAGACCGCCCCGGGACAGGGGGTTATAATTCACCCCTCCACTTT | CASSPRDRPGTGGYNSPLHF
TRBJ1-5 | NA | TRBV28 | few | 12 | TGTGCCAGCAGCCTCCGCAGTCAGCCCCAGCATTTT | CASSLRSQPQHF
TRBJ1-6 | NA | TRBV30 | NA | 12 | TGTGCCAGTAGGGTTGAGAATTCACCCCTCCACTTT | CASRVENSPLHF
TRBJ1-2 | TRBD1 | TRBV28 | once | 16 | TGTGCCAGCAGTTTTGCGCAGGGGGCAATATTGGATGGCTACACCTTC | CASSFAQGAILDGYTF
TRBJ2-7 | NA | TRBV5-1 | NA | 15 | TGCGCCAGCAGCTTGGAGGCGGGTCGGGGATACGAGCAGTACTTC | CASSLEAGRGYEQYF
TRBJ1-2 | NA | TRBV29-1 | few | 14 | TGCAGCGTTGAAGATCAGGCGCCCCTCTATGGCTACACCTTC | CSVEDQAPLYGYTF